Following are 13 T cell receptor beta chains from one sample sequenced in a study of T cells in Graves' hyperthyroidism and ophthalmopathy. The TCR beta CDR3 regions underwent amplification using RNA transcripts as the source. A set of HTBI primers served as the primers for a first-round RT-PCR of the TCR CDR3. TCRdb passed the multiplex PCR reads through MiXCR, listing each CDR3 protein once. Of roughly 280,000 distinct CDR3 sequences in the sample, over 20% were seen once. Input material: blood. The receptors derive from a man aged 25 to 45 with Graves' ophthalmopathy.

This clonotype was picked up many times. CDR3 protein: CAWSDRAGNTEAFF. The CDR3 DNA is TGTGCCTGGAGCGACAGGGCGGGGAACACTGAAGCTTTCTTT. The chain links TRBV30 to TRBJ1-1, with 7 bases lining up with TRBD1. Looked up from germline, CDR1 is GTSNPN and CDR2 is SVGIG (reference sequence). The CDR3 contains 14 residues. V dropped 3 bases and J dropped 1; count of bases not matched to a gene: 5.

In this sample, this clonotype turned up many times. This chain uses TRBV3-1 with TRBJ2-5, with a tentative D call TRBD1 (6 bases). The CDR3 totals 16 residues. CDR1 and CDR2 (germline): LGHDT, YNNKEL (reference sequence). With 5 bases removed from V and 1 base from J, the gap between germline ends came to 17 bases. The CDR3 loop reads CASSDTVGGFQETQYF. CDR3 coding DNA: TGTGCCAGCAGCGATACCGTAGGGGGATTCCAAGAGACCCAGTACTTC.

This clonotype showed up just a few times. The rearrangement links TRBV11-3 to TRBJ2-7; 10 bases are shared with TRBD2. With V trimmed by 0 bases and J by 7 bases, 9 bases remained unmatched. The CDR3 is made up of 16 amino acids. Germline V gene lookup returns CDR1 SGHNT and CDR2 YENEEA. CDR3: CASSLERLAGAREQYF. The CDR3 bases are TGTGCCAGCAGCTTAGAGCGTCTAGCGGGAGCAAGGGAGCAGTACTTC.

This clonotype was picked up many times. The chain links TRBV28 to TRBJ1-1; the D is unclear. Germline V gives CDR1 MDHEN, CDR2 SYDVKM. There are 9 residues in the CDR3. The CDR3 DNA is TGTGAGATGAACACTGAAGCTTTCTTT. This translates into CEMNTEAFF.

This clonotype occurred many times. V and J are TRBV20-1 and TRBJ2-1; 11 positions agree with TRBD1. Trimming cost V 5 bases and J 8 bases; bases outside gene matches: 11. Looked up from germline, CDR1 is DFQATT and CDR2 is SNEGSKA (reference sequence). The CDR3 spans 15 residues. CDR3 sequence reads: CSAALRTGGEDEQFF. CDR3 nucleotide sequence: TGCAGTGCTGCCCTTCGGACAGGGGGCGAGGATGAGCAGTTCTTC.

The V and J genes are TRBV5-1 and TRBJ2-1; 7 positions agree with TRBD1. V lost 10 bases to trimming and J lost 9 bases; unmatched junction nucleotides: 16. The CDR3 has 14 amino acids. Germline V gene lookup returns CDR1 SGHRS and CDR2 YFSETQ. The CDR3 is CASTGTAGRGEQFF. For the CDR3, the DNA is TGCGCCTCGACGGGGACAGCTGGGCGCGGTGAGCAGTTCTTC.

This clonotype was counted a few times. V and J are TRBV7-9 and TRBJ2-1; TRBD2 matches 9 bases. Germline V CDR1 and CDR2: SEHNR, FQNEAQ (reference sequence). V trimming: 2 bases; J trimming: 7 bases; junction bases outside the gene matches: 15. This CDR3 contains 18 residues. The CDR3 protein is CASSLPFRVAGVLNEQFF. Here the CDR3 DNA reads TGTGCCAGCAGCTTACCGTTCAGGGTAGCGGGAGTTCTGAATGAGCAGTTCTTC.

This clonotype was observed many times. The CDR3 DNA sequence: TGTGCCAGCAGCTTATCTCGGGGGCAGTTCTTC. Protein sequence: CASSLSRGQFF. The chain joins TRBV11-2 to TRBJ2-1, with a tentative D call TRBD2 (5 bases). Germline assignment: CDR1 SGHAT and CDR2 FQNNGV. The CDR3 runs to 11 residues. V shed 2 bases and J shed 12 bases, with 8 bases lying between them.

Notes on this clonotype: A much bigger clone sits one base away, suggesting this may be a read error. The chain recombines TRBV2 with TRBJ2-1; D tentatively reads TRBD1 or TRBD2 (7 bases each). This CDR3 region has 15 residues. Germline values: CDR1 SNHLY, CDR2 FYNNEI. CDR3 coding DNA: TGTGCCAGCAGTGAGGGAGGGACAGCTTACAATGAGCTGTTCTTC. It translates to CASSEGGTAYNELFF.

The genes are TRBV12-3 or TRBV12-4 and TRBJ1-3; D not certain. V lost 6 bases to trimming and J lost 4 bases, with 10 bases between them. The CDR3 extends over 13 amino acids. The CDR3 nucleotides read TGTGCCAGCAGACCGGTGGGCGGAAACACCATATATTTT. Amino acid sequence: CASRPVGGNTIYF.

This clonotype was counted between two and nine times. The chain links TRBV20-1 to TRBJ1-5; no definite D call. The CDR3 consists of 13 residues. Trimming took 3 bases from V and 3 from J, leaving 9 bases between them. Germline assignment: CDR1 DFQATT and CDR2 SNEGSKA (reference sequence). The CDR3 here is CSARVQNNQPQHF. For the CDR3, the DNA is TGCAGTGCTAGGGTACAGAACAATCAGCCCCAGCATTTT.

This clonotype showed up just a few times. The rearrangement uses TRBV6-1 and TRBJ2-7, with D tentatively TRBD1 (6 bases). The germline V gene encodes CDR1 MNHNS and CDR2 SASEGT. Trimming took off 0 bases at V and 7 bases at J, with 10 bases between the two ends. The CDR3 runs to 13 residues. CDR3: CASSEADSAEQYF. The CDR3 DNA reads TGTGCCAGCAGTGAAGCGGACAGTGCTGAGCAGTACTTC.

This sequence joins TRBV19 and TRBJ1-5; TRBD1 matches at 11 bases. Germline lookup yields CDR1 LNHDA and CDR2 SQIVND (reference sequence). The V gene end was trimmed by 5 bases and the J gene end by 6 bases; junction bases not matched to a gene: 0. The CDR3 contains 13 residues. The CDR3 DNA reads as TGTGCCAGTAGTGGGACAGGGGGTCAGCCCCAGCATTTT. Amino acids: CASSGTGGQPQHF.